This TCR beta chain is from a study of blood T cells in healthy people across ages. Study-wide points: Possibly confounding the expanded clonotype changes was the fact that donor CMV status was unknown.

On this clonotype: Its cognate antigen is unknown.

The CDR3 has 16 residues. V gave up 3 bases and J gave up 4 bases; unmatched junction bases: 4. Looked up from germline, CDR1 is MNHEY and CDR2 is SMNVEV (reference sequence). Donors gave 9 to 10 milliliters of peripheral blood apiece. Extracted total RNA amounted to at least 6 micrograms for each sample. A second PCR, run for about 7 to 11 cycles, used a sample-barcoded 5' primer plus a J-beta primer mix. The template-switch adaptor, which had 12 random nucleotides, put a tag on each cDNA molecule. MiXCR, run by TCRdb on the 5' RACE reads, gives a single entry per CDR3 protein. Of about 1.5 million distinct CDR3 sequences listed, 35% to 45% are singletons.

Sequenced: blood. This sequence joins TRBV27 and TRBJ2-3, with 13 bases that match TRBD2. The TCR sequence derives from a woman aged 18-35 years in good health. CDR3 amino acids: CASSFLTSGGSDTQYF. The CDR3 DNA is TGTGCCAGCAGTTTCCTGACTAGCGGGGGGTCAGATACGCAGTATTTT.